The rows below give T cell receptor beta chains drawn from one sample of a study of cytomegalovirus exposure and HLA in healthy donors. Clones were read by immunoSEQ multiplex PCR, and TCRdb kept only the in-frame ones, dropping some. This sample carries about 92,000 clones, 60% to 80% of them seen once, and the ten largest clones take around 7.3%. The sequenced material came from PBMCs. The receptor set was obtained from a man aged 45-60 years in good health and CMV-seropositive. Each CDR3 is given with its conserved first and last residue. The D gene is left open where the match is weak. The size field is filled for only some rows; it gives once, few, many or a size class.

J,D,size,V,DNA,CDR3
TRBJ1-2,-,-,TRBV29-1,TGCAGCGTTGAAGATAAACTTTTCCATGGCTACACCTTC,CSVEDKLFHGYTF
TRBJ2-3,-,-,TRBV5-1,TGCGCCAGCAGCTTGGGGGGGCGCACAGATACGCAGTATTTT,CASSLGGRTDTQYF
TRBJ2-5,TRBD2,-,TRBV6-6,TGTGCCAGCACCCTAATCCCCGGGGGGGCTGGAGAGACCCAGTACTTC,CASTLIPGGAGETQYF
TRBJ1-1,TRBD1,-,TRBV6-5,TGTGCCAGCAGCTGGACAGGGCGGAGGACTGAAGCTTTCTTT,CASSWTGRRTEAFF
TRBJ1-1,-,-,TRBV27,TGTGCCAGCAGTCCCACAGGGAGGAACACTGAAGCTTTCTTT,CASSPTGRNTEAFF
TRBJ2-3,TRBD1,-,TRBV5-1,TGCGCCAGCAGGAACCGACAGGGGAGCGCAGATACGCAGTATTTT,CASRNRQGSADTQYF
TRBJ2-3,TRBD2,-,TRBV19,TGTGCCAGTACCCTAGCGGGTACGCAGTATTTT,CASTLAGTQYF
TRBJ1-2,-,-,TRBV4-3,TGCGCCAGCAGCCCCGGGGATACTCCTAACTATGGCTACACCTTC,CASSPGDTPNYGYTF
TRBJ2-7,TRBD1,-,TRBV19,TGTGCCAGTAGTATACCCACCGGAACAGGGGCCCGCGAGCAGTACTTC,CASSIPTGTGAREQYF
TRBJ1-5,-,-,TRBV6-1,TGTGCCAGCAGTGAAGGGGGGGGCAATCAGCCCCAGCATTTT,CASSEGGGNQPQHF
TRBJ2-4,TRBD1,-,TRBV6-5,TGTGCCAGCAGTTACGCAGGGGGCGCGTCCAAAAACATTCAGTACTTC,CASSYAGGASKNIQYF
TRBJ2-5,-,-,TRBV7-9,TGTGCCAGCAGCTTAGCGTTTACTCCCCCGGCGGAGCAGTACTTC,CASSLAFTPPAEQYF
TRBJ2-3,-,-,TRBV4-2,TGTGCCAGCAGCCAAGCCGACACCGGCACAGATACGCAGTATTTT,CASSQADTGTDTQYF
TRBJ1-5,-,few,TRBV27,TGTGCCAGCAGTGTCCCTGGGAGGCATCAGCCCCAGCATTTT,CASSVPGRHQPQHF
TRBJ2-1,TRBD2,-,TRBV6-1,TGTGCCAGCAGTGGACAACGACTAGCGGGGGGGGTGAACAATGAGCAGTTCTTC,CASSGQRLAGGVNNEQFF
TRBJ1-4,-,-,TRBV14,TGTGCCAGCAGCCAAGTTCGAACAGGCCGGGAAAAACTGTTTTTT,CASSQVRTGREKLFF
TRBJ1-2,TRBD1,-,TRBV19,TGTGCCAGTAGGACTGGACAGGGGATGGGTGGCTACACCTTC,CASRTGQGMGGYTF
TRBJ2-5,-,-,TRBV11-2,TGTGCCAGCAGCTTTGGGACAACCCAAGAGACCCAGTACTTC,CASSFGTTQETQYF
TRBJ1-1,-,-,TRBV7-3,TGTGCCAGCAGCTTAGGTGTCTTACAGAACACTGAAGCTTTCTTT,CASSLGVLQNTEAFF
TRBJ1-1,-,-,TRBV20-1,TGCAGTGCTCCTCGGGGACTCTTCGCTTTCTTT,CSAPRGLFAFF
TRBJ1-3,-,-,TRBV7-2,TGTGCCAGCAGCTGGGGCTCGTATTCTGGAAACACCATGTATTTT,CASSWGSYSGNTMYF
TRBJ2-1,TRBD2,-,TRBV5-1,TGCGCCAGCAGTCCGGGGGGGGCCTACAATGAGCAGTTCTTC,CASSPGGAYNEQFF
TRBJ1-2,-,-,TRBV5-1,TGCGCCAGCAGCTTGGATCCTGGGCAGCCTTATGGCTACACCTTC,CASSLDPGQPYGYTF
TRBJ2-7,TRBD1,-,TRBV19,TGTGCCAGTAGTTCCCGGACAGGGCGCTACGAGCAGTACTTC,CASSSRTGRYEQYF
TRBJ1-2,-,-,TRBV6-1,TGTGCCAGCACCGCCCGGGGTCATGGCTACACCTTC,CASTARGHGYTF
TRBJ1-1,TRBD1,few,TRBV5-1,TGCGCCAGCAGCTTTGACAGGGGGGAAGCTTTCTTT,CASSFDRGEAFF
TRBJ1-6,TRBD1,once,TRBV7-3,TGTGCCAGCAGCTTGGCAGGGGGCGATTCACCCCTCCACTTT,CASSLAGGDSPLHF
TRBJ2-7,TRBD1,-,TRBV27,TGTGCCAGCAGTTCGCTTCCGGGACAGGGGGGCTACGAGCAGTACTTC,CASSSLPGQGGYEQYF